The 26 T cell receptor beta chains listed next were all sequenced from one sample in a study of CD8 T cells in ankylosing spondylitis. TCRdb used MiXCR to reprocess the 5' RACE reads, holding one entry per CDR3 protein. The sample holds around 130,000 distinct CDR3 sequences, 9.3% seen once. The sequenced sample was blood, either unsorted or a sorted T cell fraction (not recorded which). The origin of the receptors is a male donor with ankylosing spondylitis or in good health (not recorded which).

The J gene is TRBJ1-5, the V gene TRBV30; D might be TRBD1 (6 bases). CDR1 is GTSNPN, CDR2 SVGIG, per germline (reference sequence). This CDR3 has 14 residues. Trimming left V 3 bases short and J 4 bases short, with 13 bases between. The CDR3 region has the DNA TGTGCCTGGAGCATACAGGGTGGAAATCAGCCCCAGCATTTT. It codes for CAWSIQGGNQPQHF.

This clonotype was picked up many times. The J gene is TRBJ2-2, the V gene TRBV12-3 or TRBV12-4; weak D call: TRBD1 (6 bases). Trimming cost V 6 bases and J 0 bases, with 14 bases left between them. The CDR3 consists of 16 residues. Here the CDR3 reads CASRNRAGANTGELFF. DNA of the CDR3: TGTGCCAGCAGAAACCGGGCAGGGGCGAACACCGGGGAGCTGTTTTTT.

This rearrangement joins TRBV18 to TRBJ2-3; TRBD2 aligns across 13 bases. The V gene end was trimmed by 2 bases and the J gene end by 4 bases; junction bases not matched to a gene: 3. Germline V lookup: CDR1 KGHSH, CDR2 LQKENI. This CDR3 is built from 16 residues. CDR3: CASSPTGLAGADTQYF. The CDR3 nucleotides are TGTGCCAGCTCACCAACTGGACTAGCGGGAGCAGATACGCAGTATTTT.

Notes on this clonotype: A much larger clone lies a single base off, so this may be a read error. The chain has TRBV29-1 and TRBJ1-2; D is perhaps TRBD1 (5 bases). Germline-derived CDR1 and CDR2 are SQVTM and ANQGSEA. This CDR3 has 13 residues. In DNA, the CDR3 is TGCAGCGTCGGGGGGACGGCGTACTATGGCTACCCCTTC. Protein product: CSVGGTAYYGYPF.

This clonotype was counted at least ten times. Here the CDR3 DNA reads TGTGCCAGCAGCCAAGTAGCCCGTGGAGACAATGAGCAGTTCTTC. Its protein is CASSQVARGDNEQFF. The J gene is TRBJ2-1, the V gene TRBV7-6; D unresolved. Germline V gives CDR1 SGHVS, CDR2 FNYEAQ. The CDR3 runs to 15 residues. The V gene lost 5 bases and the J gene lost 5 bases, with 16 bases spanning the gap.

This clonotype was counted only a few times. The V and J genes are TRBV12-3 or TRBV12-4 and TRBJ2-3; the match to TRBD2 covers 7 bases. V was pared by 5 bases and J by 2 bases, with 10 bases of the junction left unmatched. The CDR3 sequence is 16 residues long. CDR3 protein: CASSPLGGRATDTQYF. DNA for the CDR3: TGTGCCAGCAGTCCCCTGGGAGGGAGGGCCACAGATACGCAGTATTTT.

In this sample, this clonotype turned up many times. The V call is TRBV30, the J call TRBJ1-1, with D unresolved. Germline CDR1 is GTSNPN and CDR2 is SVGIG (reference sequence). This CDR3 comprises 14 residues. Deletions cut 4 bases from V and 2 bases from J, with 14 bases between. The CDR3 reads CAWIPRDSNTEAFF. The CDR3 DNA sequence: TGTGCCTGGATTCCTCGAGATAGCAACACTGAAGCTTTCTTT. Looking up the rest from reference TRBV30 and TRBJ1-1 gives the full variable domain: SQTIHQWPATLVQPVGSPLSLECTVEGTSNPNLYWYRQAAGRGLQLLFYSVGIGQISSEVPQNLSASRPQDRQFILSSKKLLLSDSGFYLCAWIPRDSNTEAFFGQGTRLTVV.

This clonotype was seen a handful of times. The gene calls are TRBV7-9 and TRBJ2-1; D perhaps matches TRBD1 (6 bases). Trimming shortened V by 3 bases and J by 7 bases, and 16 bases separated the two germline ends. This CDR3 is 15 amino acids long. Germline V CDR1 and CDR2: SEHNR, FQNEAQ (reference sequence). Here the CDR3 reads CASSFVAPQGNEQFF. CDR3 nucleotide sequence: TGTGCCAGCAGCTTTGTGGCGCCCCAGGGGAATGAGCAGTTCTTC.

V gene TRBV7-9 combines with J gene TRBJ2-3; D not resolved. The germline CDR1 and CDR2 sequences are SEHNR and FQNEAQ (reference sequence). The CDR3 length is 14 residues. V lost 3 bases to trimming and J lost 2 bases, with 9 bases between them. The chain's CDR3 is CASSLSAPTDTQYF. The CDR3, as DNA: TGTGCCAGCAGCTTGTCGGCTCCCACAGATACGCAGTATTTT.

This clonotype came up many times. The rearrangement uses TRBV5-1 and TRBJ2-7, with 8 bases that match TRBD1. This CDR3 has 17 residues. Trimming cost V 0 bases and J 0 bases; bases outside gene matches: 8. Germline V CDR1 and CDR2: SGHRS, YFSETQ. Here the CDR3 DNA reads TGCGCCAGCAGCTTGGGCGGACAGGGCTACAGCTCCTACGAGCAGTACTTC. The encoded protein is CASSLGGQGYSSYEQYF. Supplemented by reference TRBV5-1 and TRBJ2-7, the full variable domain reads KAGVTQTPRYLIKTRGQQVTLSCSPISGHRSVSWYQQTPGQGLQFLFEYFSETQRNKGNFPGRFSGRQFSNSRSEMNVSTLELGDSALYLCASSLGGQGYSSYEQYFGPGTRLTVT.

This clonotype came up many times. The chain is built from TRBV20-1 and TRBJ2-3; the match to TRBD2 covers 7 bases. CDR1 DFQATT and CDR2 SNEGSKA come from the germline V gene (reference sequence). This CDR3 region has 16 residues. This CDR3 is CSAEARVGGIPDTQYF. CDR3 sequence (DNA): TGCAGCGCCGAAGCCCGTGTGGGGGGGATTCCAGATACGCAGTATTTT.

This clonotype appeared many times. The chain joins TRBV11-2 to TRBJ2-5; tentative D call: TRBD1 (6 bases). CDR1 and CDR2 from the germline V gene are SGHAT and FQNNGV. The germline V and J ends were trimmed by 1 base and 6 bases, with 12 bases remaining between them. This CDR3 spans 14 amino acids. Here the CDR3 reads CASSLAPGVKTQYF. The DNA for the CDR3 is TGTGCCAGCAGCTTAGCCCCAGGGGTGAAGACCCAGTACTTC.

This clonotype appeared many times. The V call is TRBV28, the J call TRBJ2-5; tentatively, D is TRBD2 (5 bases). The length of the CDR3 is 15 residues. Trimming removed 5 bases at V and 2 bases at J, with 15 bases between. Germline V CDR1 and CDR2: MDHEN, SYDVKM. CDR3 residues: CASSGGGLVQETQYF. DNA of the CDR3: TGTGCCAGCAGTGGCGGAGGTCTAGTGCAAGAGACCCAGTACTTC.

This clonotype was counted ten times or more. The chain links TRBV27 to TRBJ2-7; tentative D call: TRBD2 (5 bases). V was shortened by 5 bases and J by 3 bases, with 14 bases between the two germline ends. Germline lookup yields CDR1 MNHEY and CDR2 SMNVEV (reference sequence). This CDR3 is 14 amino acids long. The DNA for the CDR3 is TGTGCCAGCAGTCAAAATAGAGGACTCTACGAGCAGTACTTC. It specifies CASSQNRGLYEQYF.

The V gene is TRBV20-1, the J gene TRBJ2-4; 10 bases align to TRBD2. The junction had 10 bases not matched to a gene; V was cut back by 5 bases and J by 6 bases. Germline lookup yields CDR1 DFQATT and CDR2 SNEGSKA (reference sequence). CDR3 length: 15 residues. CDR3 DNA sequence: TGCAGTGCTGGACCAGCGGGAGGGCCGGGAAACATTCAGTACTTC. Protein sequence: CSAGPAGGPGNIQYF.

This clonotype was counted at least ten times. The CDR3: CSARPGGPRTDTQYF. The CDR3 DNA reads as TGCAGTGCTAGACCGGGAGGGCCGCGCACAGATACGCAGTATTTT. The genes are TRBV20-1 and TRBJ2-3, with TRBD2 matching over 8 bases. Germline CDR1 reads DFQATT; CDR2 reads SNEGSKA (reference sequence). The V gene end was trimmed by 2 bases and the J gene end by 1 base; junction bases not matched to a gene: 5. The CDR3 is 15 amino acids.

This clonotype appeared many times. The chain uses TRBV7-2 and TRBJ2-7, with 8 bases matching TRBD1. The CDR3 is 16 amino acids. Unmatched junction bases numbered 10, after V lost 6 bases and J lost 0 bases. Germline-derived CDR1 and CDR2 are SGHTA and FQGNSA. The CDR3 region has the DNA TGTGCCAGCAGTCCCGGGACAGGCAAAAGCTCCTACGAGCAGTACTTC. Its translation: CASSPGTGKSSYEQYF.

This clonotype was picked up many times. V gene TRBV5-1 combines with J gene TRBJ2-3; 11 bases are a match to TRBD2. The germline V gene encodes CDR1 SGHRS and CDR2 YFSETQ. The CDR3 is 16 residues long. The V and J ends lost 4 bases and 1 base, in that order; junction bases with no gene match: 5. For the CDR3, the DNA is TGCGCCAGCAGCGTTCTAGCGGGAGGACGCACAGATACGCAGTATTTT. Amino acids: CASSVLAGGRTDTQYF.

The CDR3 sequence: CASSSSGRGGTDTQYF. The CDR3 coding sequence is TGTGCCAGCAGCTCGAGCGGGAGGGGGGGCACAGATACGCAGTATTTT. This chain connects TRBV5-4 to TRBJ2-3, with TRBD2 matching over 10 bases. CDR1 and CDR2 from the germline V gene are SGHNT and YYREEE (reference sequence). The V segment lost 3 bases and the J segment 1 base; nucleotides outside the gene matches: 5. This CDR3 is 16 amino acids long. Combining the CDR3 with reference TRBV5-4 and TRBJ2-3 gives the whole variable domain ETGVTQSPTHLIKTRGQQVTLRCSSQSGHNTVSWYQQALGQGPQFIFQYYREEENGRGNFPPRFSGLQFPNYSSELNVNALELDDSALYLCASSSSGRGGTDTQYFGPGTRLTVL.

The table lists this clonotype with many counts. V is TRBV12-3 or TRBV12-4 and J is TRBJ1-1; 10 nucleotides align to TRBD1. CDR3 size: 16 residues. V shed 6 bases and J 3 bases; nucleotides not matched to a gene: 10. CDR3 nucleotide sequence: TGTGCCAGCAGACCCGCCCGACAGGGGGCATACACTGAAGCTTTCTTT. It is translated as CASRPARQGAYTEAFF.

This clonotype was seen at least ten times. CDR3: CASSLLGGTGELFF. The CDR3 DNA sequence: TGTGCCAGCAGTTTATTGGGGGGCACCGGGGAGCTGTTTTTT. V is TRBV12-3 or TRBV12-4 and J is TRBJ2-2, with a tentative D call TRBD2 (6 bases). This CDR3 contains 14 residues. Trimming shortened V by 2 bases and J by 4 bases, and 8 bases separated the two germline ends.

This clonotype was seen ten or more times. V and J are TRBV11-3 and TRBJ2-2; TRBD2 matches 9 bases. V dropped 1 base and J dropped 0; count of bases not matched to a gene: 0. The germline CDR1 and CDR2 sequences are SGHNT and YENEEA. The CDR3 contains 16 residues. The CDR3 is CASSLGLAANTGELFF. DNA of the CDR3: TGTGCCAGCAGCTTAGGACTAGCGGCGAACACCGGGGAGCTGTTTTTT.

This clonotype was detected only a few times. V gene TRBV6-7 combines with J gene TRBJ2-2, with a weak D call TRBD2 (6 bases). TRBV6-7 belongs to the ORF category, with a function that is uncertain. CDR3 size: 14 residues. V dropped 4 bases and J dropped 4 bases, with 10 bases sitting between them. The CDR3 loop is CASSLAVATGELFF. The CDR3 DNA reads TGTGCCAGCAGTTTAGCGGTCGCCACCGGGGAGCTGTTTTTT.

This clonotype was found many times. The chain combines TRBV4-2 with TRBJ2-7; the match to TRBD1 covers 8 bases. J was trimmed by 3 bases and V by 2 bases; bases with no gene match: 6. The CDR3 length is 15 residues. CDR1 and CDR2 (germline): LGHNA, YNFKEQ. In nucleotides, the CDR3 is TGTGCCAGCAGCCAACAACCGGGACAGGTCTACGAGCAGTACTTC. It is translated as CASSQQPGQVYEQYF.

At least ten counts were recorded for this clonotype. The V call is TRBV7-2, the J call TRBJ2-3; unclear D gene. V lost 5 bases, J lost 2 bases, and 14 bases lay in between. CDR1 SGHTA and CDR2 FQGNSA come from the germline V gene. There are 15 residues in the CDR3. This CDR3 is CASSAHEQFTDTQYF. CDR3 sequence (DNA): TGTGCCAGCAGCGCCCATGAGCAATTCACAGATACGCAGTATTTT.

The table lists this clonotype with many counts. The V gene is TRBV6-2 or TRBV6-3, the J gene TRBJ2-5, with D possibly TRBD1 on 6 matching bases. V lost 5 bases and J 2 bases, leaving 12 bases between the germline ends. CDR3 length: 14 residues. Germline CDR1 and CDR2: MNHEY and SVGEGT. CDR3 in DNA: TGTGCCAGCAGTCAGGGGCTAGAACAAGAGACCCAGTACTTC. This translates into CASSQGLEQETQYF.